This T cell receptor (beta chain) was documented in a study of blood T cell repertoires in COVID-19. Turning to the study itself: Sources were T cells, B-cell-depleted T cells, or PBMCs; the material itself was cDNA or gDNA.

Germline CDR1 reads LGHNA; CDR2 reads YSLEER. The CDR3 spans 15 residues. The germline V and J ends were trimmed by 2 bases and 6 bases, with 13 bases remaining between them. Sequencing was performed with immunoSEQ multiplex PCR; in TCRdb, only in-frame clones are kept and a portion is missing. The sample contains about 330,000 clones, roughly 90% of which appear only once. This receptor was obtained from a woman in her 30s who had recovered from COVID-19. The genes are TRBV4-3 and TRBJ2-2; a weak D match, TRBD2 (6 bases). Sequencing used PBMCs or T cells enriched from blood (not recorded which). The CDR3 sequence: CASSQWAGSSGELFF. DNA for the CDR3: TGCGCCAGCAGCCAATGGGCCGGGAGCTCCGGGGAGCTGTTTTTT.